This T cell receptor (beta chain) was sequenced in a study of cytomegalovirus exposure and HLA in healthy donors. Sequencing was performed with immunoSEQ multiplex PCR; in TCRdb, only in-frame clones are kept and a portion is missing. The table includes some 87,000 clones, roughly 96% detected once. After removal of 3 bases from V and 0 bases from J, the junction contained 8 bases not matched to a gene. The CDR3 length is 17 residues. Germline loops: CDR1 MNHNS, CDR2 SASEGT. This clone was observed once. The material sequenced was PBMCs. The chain links TRBV6-1 to TRBJ2-3, with 8 bases matching TRBD2. The sequence was collected from a woman in her late teens or twenties in good health and CMV-seronegative. CDR3 bases: TGTGCCAGCAGTGATTCCGGGGGGGGAACTAGCACAGATACGCAGTATTTT. Encoded protein: CASSDSGGGTSTDTQYF.